These 9 T cell receptor beta chains share one sample of origin, sequenced in a study of blood T cell repertoires in COVID-19. Sequencing used immunoSEQ multiplex PCR; TCRdb keeps in-frame clones, though not all of them. The sample carries about 220,000 clones, about nine tenths recorded once. Input material: PBMCs or T cells enriched from blood (not recorded which). These receptors were collected from a woman in her 30s with acute COVID-19.

The V and J genes are TRBV5-1 and TRBJ2-5; 9 nucleotides agree with TRBD2. Germline-derived CDR1 and CDR2 are SGHRS and YFSETQ. CDR3 length equals 17 residues. V dropped 1 base and J dropped 5; count of bases not matched to a gene: 12. The CDR3 sequence is CASSLIRSGGSLETQYF. As DNA, the CDR3 is TGCGCCAGCAGCTTGATCCGAAGCGGGGGGTCCCTGGAGACCCAGTACTTC.

The chain employs TRBV3-1 (or the pseudogene TRBV3-2) and TRBJ2-7; possibly TRBD2 for D (5 bases). V lost 1 base, J lost 6 bases, and 7 bases lay in between. The CDR3 is made up of 12 amino acids. Germline V gene sequence: CDR1 LGHDT, CDR2 YNNKEL (reference sequence). CDR3 region: CASSQAEGEQYF. CDR3 nucleotides: TGTGCCAGCAGCCAAGCTGAGGGCGAGCAGTACTTC.

This rearrangement joins TRBV7-8 to TRBJ2-7, with 12 bases lining up with TRBD1. The CDR3 loop spans 15 amino acids. The V segment lost 5 bases and the J segment 2 bases; nucleotides outside the gene matches: 4. Germline CDR1 SGHVS, CDR2 FQNEAQ. CDR3 sequence: CASSPGTGGAYEQYF. The CDR3 DNA sequence: TGTGCCAGCAGCCCCGGGACAGGGGGCGCCTACGAGCAGTACTTC.

V is TRBV21-1 and J is TRBJ1-1; TRBD1, as called in the table, went unchecked against the DNA. TRBV21-1 counts as a pseudogene. The CDR3 runs to 19 residues. CDR3 residues: CASSKLMNYRVQRGTEAFF. CDR3 nucleotide sequence: TGTGCCAGCAGCAAACTCATGAACTACAGGGTCCAAAGGGGCACTGAAGCTTTCTTT.

The chain uses TRBV7-9 and TRBJ1-4, with 9 bases aligning to TRBD1. The V gene end was trimmed by 7 bases and the J gene end by 0 bases; junction bases not matched to a gene: 12. Germline CDR1 SEHNR, CDR2 FQNEAQ (reference sequence). The CDR3 runs to 18 residues. CDR3 residues: CASTSGVTGGATNEKLFF. The CDR3 DNA sequence: TGTGCCAGCACCTCCGGCGTGACAGGGGGGGCAACTAATGAAAAACTGTTTTTT.

The chain is built from TRBV11-2 and TRBJ2-3; D call uncertain. The CDR3 is 12 amino acids. V lost 5 bases and J lost 3, with 6 bases in between. From germline, CDR1 is SGHAT and CDR2 FQNNGV. The CDR3 here is CASSPPTDTQYF. The CDR3 bases are TGTGCCAGCAGCCCCCCGACAGATACGCAGTATTTT.

V gene TRBV18 combines with J gene TRBJ1-4; D may be TRBD1 (5 bases). Per the germline V gene, CDR1 is KGHSH and CDR2 is LQKENI. Trimming pared 3 bases from V and 4 bases from J, leaving 9 bases between. The CDR3 loop spans 14 amino acids. The CDR3 bases are TGTGCCAGCTCACCCGGGGGAAATAATGAAAAACTGTTTTTT. This encodes CASSPGGNNEKLFF.

The rearrangement joins TRBV14 to TRBJ1-4; tentative D call: TRBD1 (5 bases). The CDR3 loop spans 14 amino acids. CDR1 and CDR2 (germline): SGHDN, FVKESK. V was pared by 4 bases and J by 5 bases, with 11 bases between. The CDR3 spells CASSRVGANEKLFF. The CDR3 DNA is TGTGCCAGCAGCCGGGTTGGGGCGAATGAAAAACTGTTTTTT.

The chain has TRBV2 and TRBJ2-1, with TRBD1 matching over 8 bases. The J segment lost 2 bases and the V segment lost 6 bases, leaving 3 bases of the junction unmatched. This CDR3 has 14 residues. Germline values: CDR1 SNHLY, CDR2 FYNNEI. CDR3 region: CASRQGVTYNEQFF. The CDR3 DNA sequence: TGTGCCAGCAGACAGGGGGTAACCTACAATGAGCAGTTCTTC.